This TCR beta chain was found in a study of blood T cell repertoires in COVID-19. Data came from immunoSEQ multiplex PCR; TCRdb stores just in-frame clones and leaves some out. Of approximately 230,000 clones in the sample, about 87% were seen once. Deletions cut 4 bases from V and 1 base from J, with 7 bases between. The CDR3 runs 13 residues. Germline V gene data show CDR1 as MNHEY and CDR2 as SMNVEV (reference sequence). This chain joins TRBV27 and TRBJ2-5; D is possibly TRBD1 (6 bases). The sequenced sample consisted of peripheral blood. The TCR originated in a woman aged 30 to 39 with COVID-19, enrolled during active disease. Here the CDR3 reads CASSSTGQETQYF. In DNA, the CDR3 is TGTGCCAGCAGTTCGACAGGCCAAGAGACCCAGTACTTC.